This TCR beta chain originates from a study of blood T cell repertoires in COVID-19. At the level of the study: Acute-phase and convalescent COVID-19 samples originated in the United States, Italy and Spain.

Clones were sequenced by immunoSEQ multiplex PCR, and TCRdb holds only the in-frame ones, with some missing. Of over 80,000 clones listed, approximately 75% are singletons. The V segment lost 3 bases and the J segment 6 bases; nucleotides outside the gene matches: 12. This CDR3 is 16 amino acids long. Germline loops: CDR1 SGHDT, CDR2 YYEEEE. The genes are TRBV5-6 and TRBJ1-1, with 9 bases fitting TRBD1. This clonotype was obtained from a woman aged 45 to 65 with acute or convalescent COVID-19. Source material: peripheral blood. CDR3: CASSSLPGQGPPEAFF. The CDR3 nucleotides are TGTGCCAGCAGCTCGCTACCGGGACAGGGACCCCCTGAAGCTTTCTTT. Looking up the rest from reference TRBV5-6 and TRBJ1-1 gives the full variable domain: DAGVTQSPTHLIKTRGQQVTLRCSPKSGHDTVSWYQQALGQGPQFIFQYYEEEERQRGNFPDRFSGHQFPNYSSELNVNALLLGDSALYLCASSSLPGQGPPEAFFGQGTRLTVV.